Listed below are T cell receptor beta chains from one sample, sequenced in a study of blood T cells in healthy people across ages. TCRdb re-called the 5' RACE reads through MiXCR, storing one row per CDR3 protein. The profile covers 600,000 to 900,000 distinct CDR3 sequences, with 20% to 30% appearing a single time and 2.5% to 3.5% taken by the ten largest. These same data were also listed under a study on T cells of mothers and their children.

Sequences were obtained from blood. The receptors were sampled from a boy between 10 and 17 years old in good health. Both conserved end residues are part of each CDR3. D genes are given only for firm matches. The size field is filled for only some rows; it gives once, few, many or a size class.

D gene	clone size	V gene	J gene	CDR3 protein	CDR3 DNA
.	few	TRBV6-6	TRBJ1-1	CASRVQVNTEAFF	TGTGCCAGCAGGGTACAGGTGAACACTGAAGCTTTCTTT
.	.	TRBV3-1	TRBJ1-2	CASSQESRPYGYTF	TGTGCCAGCAGCCAAGAAAGCCGACCTTATGGCTACACCTTC
.	few	TRBV6-5	TRBJ2-2	CASSYSPSGTGELFF	TGTGCCAGCAGTTACAGTCCGTCCGGGACCGGGGAGCTGTTTTTT
.	.	TRBV30	TRBJ1-4	CAWGVGPRLFF	TGTGCCTGGGGAGTAGGGCCTAGGCTGTTTTTT
TRBD1	few	TRBV30	TRBJ2-7	CAWSVPPGGRGEQYF	TGTGCCTGGAGTGTACCCCCAGGGGGAAGGGGCGAGCAGTACTTC
TRBD1	few	TRBV6-2/TRBV6-3	TRBJ1-6	CASSFGQGGNSPLHF	TGTGCCAGCAGTTTCGGACAGGGGGGGAATTCACCCCTCCACTTT
.	.	TRBV29-1	TRBJ1-1	CSVGSTEAFF	TGCAGCGTCGGCAGCACTGAAGCTTTCTTT
TRBD1	few	TRBV5-5	TRBJ2-1	CASSLDPGGIGGEQFF	TGTGCCAGCAGCTTGGATCCAGGGGGCATAGGGGGTGAGCAGTTCTTC
TRBD1	.	TRBV9	TRBJ2-5	CASSPTTGTVETQYF	TGTGCCAGCAGCCCCACGACAGGGACGGTGGAGACCCAGTACTTC
.	.	TRBV15	TRBJ1-3	CATSRDRGRFGNTIYF	TGTGCCACCAGCAGAGATCGTGGGAGATTTGGAAACACCATATATTTT
TRBD1	few	TRBV7-9	TRBJ2-5	CASSWRDRGSQETQYF	TGTGCCAGCAGTTGGCGGGACAGGGGGTCCCAAGAGACCCAGTACTTC
TRBD2	.	TRBV5-1	TRBJ2-3	CASSLALAGGNTDTQYF	TGCGCCAGCAGCTTGGCTCTAGCGGGGGGGAACACAGATACGCAGTATTTT
.	.	TRBV7-2	TRBJ1-4	CASSLFTRNEKLFF	TGTGCCAGCAGCTTATTCACACGTAATGAAAAACTGTTTTTT
.	few	TRBV6-1	TRBJ1-5	CANNLLDTNQPQHF	TGTGCCAACAATCTTTTGGACACCAATCAGCCCCAGCATTTT
TRBD2	.	TRBV15	TRBJ2-1	CATTIFAGGRNEQFF	TGTGCCACCACGATCTTTGCGGGGGGGCGGAATGAGCAGTTCTTC
.	few	TRBV6-1	TRBJ2-7	CASSEYDSGAREQYF	TGTGCCAGCAGTGAATATGATTCAGGGGCGCGAGAGCAGTACTTC
.	.	TRBV3-1	TRBJ1-2	CASSQVATDYGYTF	TGTGCCAGCAGCCAAGTCGCCACGGACTATGGCTACACCTTC
TRBD1	few	TRBV6-5	TRBJ2-3	CASSYSGQAPDTQYF	TGTGCCAGCAGTTACTCCGGACAGGCCCCAGATACGCAGTATTTT
TRBD1	few	TRBV29-1	TRBJ1-2	CSVSRQGQGYTF	TGCAGCGTTTCCCGACAGGGTCAAGGCTACACCTTC
.	.	TRBV7-9	TRBJ1-5	CARVSQPQHF	TGTGCCAGAGTGAGCCAGCCCCAGCATTTT
.	many	TRBV5-1	TRBJ2-2	CASSLTTGELFF	TGCGCCAGCAGCTTGACCACCGGGGAGCTGTTTTTT
TRBD2	.	TRBV20-1	TRBJ2-3	CSATAGGAGGPRISQYF	TGCAGTGCTACCGCGGGGGGAGCGGGTGGGCCTCGGATATCGCAGTATTTT
.	few	TRBV5-1	TRBJ2-3	CASSLYPLTDTQYF	TGCGCCAGCAGCTTGTACCCTCTCACAGATACGCAGTATTTT
.	.	TRBV7-9	TRBJ2-5	CASSLGGGNRDQETQYF	TGTGCCAGCAGCTTAGGAGGGGGAAACAGGGACCAAGAGACCCAGTACTTC
.	.	TRBV21-1	TRBJ1-3	CASSEDLGSGNTIYF	TGTGCCAGCAGCGAAGACTTAGGGTCTGGAAACACCATATATTTT
.	few	TRBV12-3/TRBV12-4	TRBJ2-7	CASSYGPNAEQYF	TGTGCCAGCAGTTATGGCCCCAATGCCGAGCAGTACTTC
TRBD1	.	TRBV12-3/TRBV12-4	TRBJ1-1	CASSAGQGSRTEAFF	TGTGCCAGCAGTGCCGGACAGGGAAGTCGCACTGAAGCTTTCTTT
.	.	TRBV10-3	TRBJ2-6	CAIGVSGANVLTF	TGTGCCATAGGGGTCTCTGGGGCCAACGTCCTGACTTTC
.	many	TRBV5-1	TRBJ1-4	CASSLGTSNEKLFF	TGTGCCAGCAGTTTAGGGACCTCTAATGAAAAACTGTTTTTT
.	.	TRBV20-1	TRBJ1-1	CSARERRANTEAFF	TGCAGTGCTAGAGAACGCAGAGCAAACACTGAAGCTTTCTTT
.	.	TRBV5-1	TRBJ2-3	CASSRLAGGGLDTQYF	TGCGCCAGCAGCAGACTTGCTGGCGGGGGCCTAGATACGCAGTATTTT
.	few	TRBV20-1	TRBJ1-4	CSARDRGRDLEKLFF	TGCAGTGCTAGAGATCGAGGCAGGGACTTGGAAAAACTGTTTTTT
.	.	TRBV5-1	TRBJ2-5	CASRSPGRAETQYF	TGCGCCAGCAGATCGCCAGGGCGCGCGGAGACCCAGTACTTC
.	.	TRBV20-1	TRBJ1-4	CSAAGSLEKLFF	TGCAGTGCTGCGGGGAGTCTTGAAAAACTGTTTTTT
TRBD1	.	TRBV7-9	TRBJ2-7	CASIATAGTEVYEQYF	TGTGCCAGCATCGCAACGGCCGGGACAGAGGTCTACGAGCAGTACTTC
.	few	TRBV5-1	TRBJ2-7	CASSLDSPLSYEQYF	TGCGCCAGCAGTCTAGATTCTCCTCTCTCCTACGAGCAGTACTTC
.	many	TRBV12-3/TRBV12-4	TRBJ2-5	CASSSTDRETQYF	TGTGCCAGCAGTTCTACGGACCGGGAGACCCAGTACTTC
.	.	TRBV2	TRBJ2-1	CASSFTSSYNEQFF	TGTGCCAGCAGCTTCACGAGCTCCTACAATGAGCAGTTCTTC
TRBD1	few	TRBV4-2	TRBJ2-1	CASSRKSGQGAYNEQFF	TGTGCCAGCAGCCGAAAGTCTGGGCAGGGGGCATACAATGAGCAGTTCTTC
.	.	TRBV12-3/TRBV12-4	TRBJ2-5	CASSFKGLQETQYF	TGTGCCAGCAGTTTCAAGGGGCTCCAAGAGACCCAGTACTTC
TRBD1	.	TRBV12-3/TRBV12-4	TRBJ2-5	CASTLGHGTGQETQYF	TGTGCCAGCACCTTGGGGCACGGGACAGGTCAAGAGACCCAGTACTTC
TRBD2	.	TRBV6-1	TRBJ2-1	CASSRLAGGSSYNEQFF	TGTGCCAGCAGTCGACTAGCGGGGGGCAGCTCCTACAATGAGCAGTTCTTC
.	.	TRBV3-1	TRBJ2-5	CASSQGGKRRTQYF	TGTGCCAGCAGCCAAGGGGGAAAGCGGAGGACCCAGTACTTC
TRBD1	.	TRBV29-1	TRBJ2-1	CSVESGWRTGGNEQFF	TGCAGCGTTGAAAGCGGTTGGAGGACAGGGGGCAATGAGCAGTTCTTC
TRBD2	.	TRBV6-5	TRBJ2-5	CASSYAAGEYQETQYF	TGTGCCAGCAGTTACGCGGCGGGGGAGTACCAAGAGACCCAGTACTTC
.	.	TRBV21-1	TRBJ2-2	CVSSKKEQENTGELFF	TGTGTCAGCAGCAAAAAGGAACAGGAGAACACCGGGGAGCTGTTTTTT
.	.	TRBV6-2/TRBV6-3	TRBJ2-7	CASSTGRRETYEQYF	TGTGCCAGCAGTACGGGACGCCGGGAAACCTACGAGCAGTACTTC
.	.	TRBV7-3	TRBJ2-2	CASSRTTGSGELFF	TGTGCCAGCAGCCGAACAACAGGGTCTGGGGAGCTGTTTTTT
.	.	TRBV5-1	TRBJ1-4	CASRTGLNEKLFF	TGCGCCAGCAGGACAGGCCTGAATGAAAAACTGTTTTTT
.	few	TRBV12-3/TRBV12-4	TRBJ1-2	CASSHGRVNGYTF	TGTGCCAGCAGTCACGGCAGGGTCAATGGCTACACCTTC
.	.	TRBV29-1	TRBJ2-7	CSTKEGNGYEQYF	TGCAGCACCAAAGAGGGGAATGGCTACGAGCAGTACTTC
.	.	TRBV12-3/TRBV12-4	TRBJ2-1	CASQGGHEQFF	TGTGCCAGCCAGGGAGGCCATGAGCAGTTCTTC
.	.	TRBV28	TRBJ1-4	CASNSRDIGEKLFF	TGTGCCAGCAACTCCCGGGACATAGGTGAAAAACTGTTTTTT
.	.	TRBV25-1	TRBJ2-5	CASSESGREETQYF	TGTGCCAGCAGTGAATCCGGGAGAGAAGAGACCCAGTACTTC
.	.	TRBV6-5	TRBJ2-1	CASGSQVGGNEQFF	TGTGCCAGCGGCTCGCAAGTCGGGGGAAATGAGCAGTTCTTC
.	few	TRBV6-1	TRBJ2-5	CASSEVHRQETQYF	TGTGCCAGCAGTGAAGTTCACAGACAAGAGACCCAGTACTTC
.	few	TRBV7-8	TRBJ2-2	CASSPGAGGELFF	TGTGCCAGCAGCCCCGGGGCCGGGGGGGAGCTGTTTTTT
.	many	TRBV5-1	TRBJ2-5	CASSLVQGETQYF	TGCGCCAGCAGCTTGGTGCAGGGGGAGACCCAGTACTTC